These 31 T cell receptor beta chains were all obtained from the same sample, sequenced in a study of radiation and T cells in renal cell carcinoma (dated by TCRdb to the early 2020s). Libraries were made using the immunoSEQ multiplex PCR assay. Sourced from immuneACCESS, this table was stored by TCRdb with only in-frame sequences that have V and J called. A share of the clones is absent; for the studies checked, an unresolved V gene accounts for under half, and the remainder has no known explanation. The sample table lists 15,000 to 20,000 clones, less than 65% of them with a count of one. The leading ten clones occupy about an eighth of the sample. This specimen's time point label, interpreted: tumor resected at nephrectomy. This sample's treatment or condition label indicates: 15 Gy SBRT to primary tumor, nephrectomy 4 weeks later. This specimen consisted of tumor tissue, obtained from a patient whose treatment included radiotherapy and nephrectomy. The receptors come from a man in his fifties or sixties with renal cell carcinoma.

The chain links TRBV6-1 to TRBJ2-1, with 10 bases fitting TRBD2. The V segment lost 4 bases and the J segment 4 bases; nucleotides outside the gene matches: 10. Per germline, CDR1 MNHNS and CDR2 SASEGT. This CDR3 has 17 amino acids. The CDR3 DNA reads TGTGCCAGCAGTGCTTCTAGCGGGGGCCCCCCATACAATGAGCAGTTCTTC. Translated: CASSASSGGPPYNEQFF.

By sample share, this clone is medium-sized. The J gene is TRBJ2-5, the V gene TRBV4-1, with 7 bases that match TRBD2. The CDR3 is made up of 16 amino acids. The V and J ends lost 2 bases and 2 bases, in that order; junction bases with no gene match: 8. Germline V gene data show CDR1 as MGHRA and CDR2 as YSYEKL. This CDR3 reads CASSQSLAETQETQYF. DNA for the CDR3: TGCGCCAGCAGCCAAAGTCTAGCGGAAACTCAAGAGACCCAGTACTTC.

This clone has more than one count but fewer than ten. V gene TRBV7-9 combines with J gene TRBJ1-4; D is ambiguous. V was clipped by 3 bases and J by 1 base, with 9 bases between them. Germline V CDR1 and CDR2: SEHNR, FQNEAQ (reference sequence). The CDR3 is made up of 15 amino acids. As DNA, the CDR3 is TGTGCCAGCAGCTTCCAGCCGTTAACTAATGAAAAACTGTTTTTT. Translation gives CASSFQPLTNEKLFF. The full variable domain, completed using reference TRBV7-9 and TRBJ1-4, is DTGVSQNPRHKITKRGQNVTFRCDPISEHNRLYWYRQTLGQGPEFLTYFQNEAQLEKSRLLSDRFSAERPKGSFSTLEIQRTEQGDSAMYLCASSFQPLTNEKLFFGSGTQLSVL.

This clone was seen a few times. J is TRBJ2-6 and V is TRBV9; D not certain. Germline assignment: CDR1 SGDLS and CDR2 YYNGEE. The CDR3 contains 14 residues. The germline V and J ends were trimmed by 4 bases and 9 bases, with 14 bases remaining between them. CDR3 sequence reads: CASSSWKANNVLTF. The CDR3 DNA reads TGTGCCAGCAGCTCTTGGAAAGCCAACAACGTCCTGACTTTC.

This clone showed up just a few times. The V and J genes are TRBV15 and TRBJ2-1, with a possible D match to TRBD1 (6 bases). The germline V gene encodes CDR1 LNHNV and CDR2 YYDKDF (reference sequence). CDR3 length: 15 residues. Trimming removed 6 bases from V and 8 bases from J, with 20 bases in between. The chain's CDR3 is CATSSGAGDTDEQFF. In DNA form, the CDR3 reads TGTGCCACCAGTTCCGGGGCAGGGGATACAGATGAGCAGTTCTTC.

This clone was detected only a few times. V usage is TRBV2 and J usage is TRBJ2-7; D may be TRBD1 (6 bases). V gave up 9 bases and J gave up 6 bases, with 12 bases separating them. The CDR3 has 11 amino acids. Germline V gene data show CDR1 as SNHLY and CDR2 as FYNNEI. The CDR3 reads CARKTGSEQYF. CDR3 sequence (DNA): TGTGCCAGAAAGACAGGTTCCGAGCAGTACTTC.

This chain links TRBV10-3 with TRBJ1-1; 7 bases fit TRBD1. The CDR3 consists of 14 residues. J lost 3 bases, V lost 6 bases, and 7 bases had no gene match. Germline loops: CDR1 ENHRY, CDR2 SYGVKD. CDR3 region: CAISRQGEDTEAFF. In DNA form, the CDR3 reads TGTGCCATCAGCCGACAGGGTGAGGACACTGAAGCTTTCTTT.

In this sample, this clone turned up a few times. The chain employs TRBV27 and TRBJ2-7; TRBD2 agrees at 11 bases. Germline loops: CDR1 MNHEY, CDR2 SMNVEV (reference sequence). V was clipped by 3 bases and J by 4 bases; unmatched bases: 8. The CDR3 has 16 residues. In DNA, the CDR3 is TGTGCCAGCAGTTTGCTAGCGGGGGGCGGTGGTTACGAGCAGTACTTC. Its protein product is CASSLLAGGGGYEQYF.

This clone was detected a few times. The rearrangement links TRBV7-2 to TRBJ2-3; 13 bases are a match to TRBD2. Germline V gives CDR1 SGHTA, CDR2 FQGNSA. The CDR3 is made up of 16 amino acids. V dropped 1 base and J dropped 7; count of bases not matched to a gene: 5. In nucleotides, the CDR3 is TGTGCCAGCAGCTTAGAACTAGCGGGGGGGGTGAATACGCAGTATTTT. It translates to CASSLELAGGVNTQYF. Looking up the rest from reference TRBV7-2 and TRBJ2-3 gives the full variable domain: GAGVSQSPSNKVTEKGKDVELRCDPISGHTALYWYRQSLGQGLEFLIYFQGNSAPDKSGLPSDRFSAERTGGSVSTLTIQRTQQEDSAVYLCASSLELAGGVNTQYFGPGTRLTVL.

This chain connects TRBV4-1 to TRBJ2-1, with 16 bases that match TRBD2. Trimming removed 3 bases from V and 9 bases from J; junction bases left unmatched: 2. Germline V lookup: CDR1 MGHRA, CDR2 YSYEKL. The CDR3 runs 15 residues. In DNA, the CDR3 is TGCGCCAGCAGCCAGGGACTAGCGGGAGGGATTGAGCAGTTCTTC. Residues: CASSQGLAGGIEQFF.

V and J are TRBV29-1 and TRBJ1-2, with 7 positions matching TRBD1. Germline trimming cut 4 bases from V and 3 bases from J; bases unmatched to any gene: 2. The germline V gene encodes CDR1 SQVTM and CDR2 ANQGSEA. CDR3 length: 12 amino acids. The CDR3 region is CSVADRDYGYTF. The CDR3 nucleotides are TGCAGCGTTGCCGACAGGGACTATGGCTACACCTTC.

This chain connects TRBV6-1 to TRBJ2-7; 11 nucleotides line up with TRBD2. Germline V gene sequence: CDR1 MNHNS, CDR2 SASEGT. The CDR3 is 20 amino acids. Trimming took 3 bases from V and 0 from J; bases not matched to a gene: 16. CDR3 bases: TGTGCCAGCAGTGACTTTTTGGGCGCTAGCGGGGGGCGGGACTCCTACGAGCAGTACTTC. Protein product: CASSDFLGASGGRDSYEQYF.

This clone was found a few times. This chain links TRBV5-5 with TRBJ1-3, with D unclear. V dropped 2 bases and J dropped 1 base, with 10 bases sitting between them. The CDR3 loop spans 15 amino acids. Germline lookup yields CDR1 SGHKS and CDR2 YYEKEE (reference sequence). The CDR3 bases are TGTGCCAGCAGCTTACCGGGAGCTTCTGGAAACACCATATATTTT. Amino acid sequence: CASSLPGASGNTIYF.

This clone showed up just a few times. Other DNA sequences from this sample encode an identical CDR3 as well. This chain links TRBV2 with TRBJ2-7, with 10 bases aligning to TRBD1. V lost 5 bases, J lost 1 base, and 2 bases stayed unmatched. The length of the CDR3 is 14 residues. Germline CDR1 and CDR2: SNHLY and FYNNEI. The CDR3 nucleotides are TGTGCCAGCAGTCGGACAGGGGGATCCTACGAGCAGTACTTC. This codes for CASSRTGGSYEQYF.

DNA for the CDR3: TGTGCCTGGAGTGGGGGGAGCTCTGGGGCCAACGTCCTGACTTTC. Translated: CAWSGGSSGANVLTF. V usage is TRBV30 and J usage is TRBJ2-6; possibly TRBD1 or TRBD2 for D (5 bases each). This CDR3 region has 15 residues. Trimming took off 1 base at V and 0 bases at J, with 7 bases between the two ends. CDR1 GTSNPN and CDR2 SVGIG come from the germline V gene (reference sequence).

This clone occurred a few times. The genes are TRBV19 and TRBJ2-1; unclear D gene. The germline CDR1 and CDR2 sequences are LNHDA and SQIVND (reference sequence). CDR3 size: 14 residues. V shed 5 bases and J shed 9 bases, with 17 bases lying between them. CDR3 nucleotide sequence: TGTGCCAGTAGTCCCCTTGTGACATCAAGTGAGCAGTTCTTC. This encodes CASSPLVTSSEQFF.

This chain connects TRBV7-9 to TRBJ2-5; 7 positions agree with TRBD2. Germline V CDR1 and CDR2: SEHNR, FQNEAQ (reference sequence). Germline trimming cut 1 base from V and 5 bases from J; bases unmatched to any gene: 4. This CDR3 is 14 amino acids long. CDR3 loop: CASSLDGGDETQYF. The CDR3, as DNA: TGTGCCAGCAGCTTAGATGGGGGGGACGAGACCCAGTACTTC. The full variable domain, rest sourced from reference TRBV7-9 and TRBJ2-5, is DTGVSQNPRHKITKRGQNVTFRCDPISEHNRLYWYRQTLGQGPEFLTYFQNEAQLEKSRLLSDRFSAERPKGSFSTLEIQRTEQGDSAMYLCASSLDGGDETQYFGPGTRLLVL.

The CDR3 sequence: CASSQDLGGMNTEAFF. The DNA for the CDR3 is TGTGCCAGCAGCCAAGACCTCGGGGGAATGAACACTGAAGCTTTCTTT. The chain employs TRBV4-2 and TRBJ1-1; D may be TRBD1 (5 bases). This CDR3 comprises 16 residues. Looked up from germline, CDR1 is LGHNA and CDR2 is YNFKEQ. Trimming took off 0 bases at V and 0 bases at J, with 11 bases between the two ends.

In its sample, this clone ranks as large. This rearrangement joins TRBV7-2 to TRBJ2-7; 7 bases align to TRBD1. Germline CDR1 SGHTA, CDR2 FQGNSA. CDR3 length: 14 amino acids. V trimming: 5 bases; J trimming: 2 bases; junction bases outside the gene matches: 6. CDR3 region: CASSQRQGPYEQYF. CDR3 bases: TGTGCCAGCAGCCAACGACAGGGTCCCTACGAGCAGTACTTC.

V is TRBV6-5 and J is TRBJ2-7; D uncertain. This CDR3 contains 15 residues. Between the trimmed V and J ends, which lost 5 bases and 3 bases, there was a span of 17 bases. Germline V gene lookup returns CDR1 MNHEY and CDR2 SVGAGI. DNA of the CDR3: TGTGCCAGCAGTACCGGGCCGGGCGAAATCTACGAGCAGTACTTC. This gives the protein CASSTGPGEIYEQYF.

The chain employs TRBV5-1 and TRBJ1-2, with a possible D match to TRBD1 (5 bases). V was trimmed by 0 bases and J by 2 bases, leaving 8 bases between them. This CDR3 spans 14 amino acids. Per germline, CDR1 SGHRS and CDR2 YFSETQ. The CDR3 DNA sequence: TGCGCCAGCAGCTTGGAAGCAGGGAACTATGGCTACACCTTC. Translation gives CASSLEAGNYGYTF.

This clone appeared a single time. The rearrangement links TRBV10-1 to TRBJ2-1; tentative D call: TRBD1 (5 bases). The CDR3 extends over 12 amino acids. Trimming took 3 bases from V and 9 from J, leaving 9 bases between them. Germline V gene lookup returns CDR1 WNHNN and CDR2 SYGVQD (reference sequence). CDR3 coding DNA: TGCGCCAGCAGTGAACAGGAAGGTGAGCAGTTCTTC. This codes for CASSEQEGEQFF.

This clone was picked up one time. The rearrangement joins TRBV9 to TRBJ2-1; 8 bases line up with TRBD1. The trim removed 3 bases at V and 4 bases at J, leaving 6 bases unmatched. Germline loops: CDR1 SGDLS, CDR2 YYNGEE. CDR3 size: 15 residues. CDR3 in amino acids: CASSGRDRSYNEQFF. For the CDR3, the DNA is TGTGCCAGCAGCGGCCGGGACAGGAGTTACAATGAGCAGTTCTTC.

The chain has TRBV5-4 and TRBJ1-1; D is ambiguous. Trimming cost V 2 bases and J 5 bases, with 10 bases left between them. The CDR3 is made up of 13 amino acids. CDR1 and CDR2 from the germline V gene are SGHNT and YYREEE (reference sequence). As DNA, the CDR3 is TGTGCCAGCAGCTTCCTTGGGAGGACTGAAGCTTTCTTT. It is translated as CASSFLGRTEAFF.

This clone appeared a few times. The V gene is TRBV6-1, the J gene TRBJ2-1; maybe TRBD2 (6 bases). V was trimmed by 7 bases and J by 3 bases, leaving 13 bases between them. CDR3 length: 14 amino acids. Germline V CDR1 and CDR2: MNHNS, SASEGT. The CDR3 DNA sequence: TGTGCCAGCAAGGTGGCGGACTACTACAATGAGCAGTTCTTC. This translates into CASKVADYYNEQFF.

The genes are TRBV19 and TRBJ2-7; 8 nucleotides align to TRBD2. Trimming took 6 bases from V and 3 from J; bases not matched to a gene: 13. CDR3 length: 16 residues. Germline CDR1 LNHDA, CDR2 SQIVND (reference sequence). The CDR3 DNA reads as TGTGCCAGTAGCTTTTGTCGCGGGGGGACCTGCTACGAGCAGTACTTC. Its protein product is CASSFCRGGTCYEQYF.

This clone was detected once. This CDR3 is CASSARLATAYEQYF. As DNA, the CDR3 is TGTGCCAGCAGTGCGCGACTAGCGACGGCCTACGAGCAGTACTTC. V usage is TRBV27 and J usage is TRBJ2-7, with TRBD2 identical over 8 bases. V lost 5 bases to trimming and J lost 2 bases; unmatched junction nucleotides: 8. Germline loops: CDR1 MNHEY, CDR2 SMNVEV (reference sequence). CDR3 length equals 15 residues.

V usage is TRBV2 and J usage is TRBJ1-5; 7 bases align to TRBD1. Germline values: CDR1 SNHLY, CDR2 FYNNEI. The CDR3 totals 17 residues. J lost 3 bases, V lost 5 bases, and 13 bases had no gene match. The CDR3 region is CASSSPDRVGDNQPQHF. CDR3 nucleotides: TGTGCCAGCAGTAGCCCCGACAGGGTAGGAGACAATCAGCCCCAGCATTTT.

V gene TRBV15 combines with J gene TRBJ2-5; TRBD2 aligns across 12 bases. After removal of 3 bases from V and 7 bases from J, the junction contained 9 bases not matched to a gene. The CDR3 length is 16 residues. Germline V CDR1 and CDR2: LNHNV, YYDKDF (reference sequence). This chain's CDR3 is CATSSRTSGMTGTQYF. CDR3 in DNA: TGTGCCACCAGCAGTCGGACTAGCGGGATGACAGGGACCCAGTACTTC.

This clone appeared a few times. The chain is built from TRBV28 and TRBJ1-2; TRBD1 matches 8 bases. The CDR3 spans 14 residues. Germline assignment: CDR1 MDHEN and CDR2 SYDVKM. V was pared by 4 bases and J by 7 bases, with 8 bases of the junction left unmatched. The CDR3 DNA sequence: TGTGCCAGCAGTTCCCAGGGGGCTAATCGTGGCTACACCTTC. Encoded protein: CASSSQGANRGYTF.

This chain links TRBV5-1 with TRBJ1-2, with a weak D call TRBD1 (5 bases). Germline V gives CDR1 SGHRS, CDR2 YFSETQ. V shed 1 base and J shed 6 bases, with 13 bases lying between them. CDR3 size: 14 residues. The CDR3 protein is CASSLSGTEDGYTF. CDR3 DNA sequence: TGCGCCAGCAGCTTGTCCGGGACGGAGGATGGCTACACCTTC. Full variable domain (remainder filled in from reference TRBV5-1 and TRBJ1-2): KAGVTQTPRYLIKTRGQQVTLSCSPISGHRSVSWYQQTPGQGLQFLFEYFSETQRNKGNFPGRFSGRQFSNSRSEMNVSTLELGDSALYLCASSLSGTEDGYTFGSGTRLTVV.